This T cell receptor (beta chain) emerged from a study of technical replicates of blood from a handful of donors (dated by TCRdb to about 2017). Library preparation was by the immunoSEQ multiplex PCR assay. What TCRdb holds here is the immuneACCESS table cut down to in-frame rearrangements. Part of the clones is not present; checked against another copy, under half of the missing clones reflect an unresolved V gene, and the others are unexplained. Present in this sample are roughly 100,000 clones, around 96% of which were seen just once. The ten largest clones capture about 0.38% of the sample. Unmatched junction bases come to 5, with V trimmed by 5 bases and J by 3 bases. The CDR3 runs 13 amino acids, cysteine and phenylalanine included. Just CDR3 DNA is preserved here, 39 bases in frame from base 1. From a lookup of the germline V gene, CDR1 and CDR2 are SQVTM and ANQGSEA. As to this clone: This receptor's antigen is unknown. No much larger clonotype is one base removed from it; base qualities were not supplied.

Sequenced material: T cells isolated from PBMCs. The chain is encoded by TRBV29-1 joined to TRBJ2-3, and TRBD1 aligns with 7 junction nucleotides. This receptor was obtained from a human donor in good health. DNA sequence: TGCAGCGTTTCTTTGACAGGGACAGATACGCAGTATTTT. Its coded protein is CSVSLTGTDTQYF.